The 6 T cell receptor beta chains presented below share a single source sample, sequenced in a study of T cell clones after liver transplantation (dated by TCRdb to between 2018 and 2021). Library preparation was by the immunoSEQ multiplex PCR assay. Imported from immuneACCESS, the table was reduced by TCRdb to in-frame sequences with V and J called. These copies leave out some clones; in studies compared against another copy, an unresolved V gene accounts for under half, and the cause of the remainder is not known. Counted in this sample were 55,000 to 70,000 clones; roughly 92% of them appeared once. 0.98% of the sample is held by the ten biggest clonotypes. The sample consisted of CD4+ T cells from blood, taken about 25 months after liver transplant. All receptors come from a human patient who received a liver transplant. After a transplant, not all T cells may be the patient's own; some may come from the graft donor.

The rearrangement uses TRBV6-1 and TRBJ2-3; D unclear. Germline V gene sequence: CDR1 MNHNS, CDR2 SASEGT. The germline V and J ends were trimmed by 10 bases and 0 bases, with 17 bases remaining between them. CDR3 size: 15 residues. CDR3 sequence (DNA): TGTGCCATTACGATAGGGCCGGCAAGCACAGATACGCAGTATTTT. Translated: CAITIGPASTDTQYF.

J is TRBJ1-2 and V is TRBV11-2; D gene ambiguous. Germline V gene data show CDR1 as SGHAT and CDR2 as FQNNGV. The V gene lost 0 bases and the J gene lost 4 bases, with 3 bases spanning the gap. This CDR3 is built from 12 residues. The CDR3 coding sequence is TGTGCCAGCAGCTTAGACAGCTATGGCTACACCTTC. It is translated as CASSLDSYGYTF.

The chain has TRBV27 and TRBJ2-6; the match to TRBD2 covers 10 bases. V lost 6 bases to trimming and J lost 0 bases; unmatched junction nucleotides: 5. This CDR3 has 17 amino acids. Germline V gene sequence: CDR1 MNHEY, CDR2 SMNVEV (reference sequence). The chain's CDR3 is CASSQLAGPSGANVLTF. CDR3 DNA: TGTGCCAGCAGCCAACTAGCGGGGCCCTCTGGGGCCAACGTCCTGACTTTC.

The CDR3 DNA sequence: TGTGCCAGCAGCGAAACTAGCGGGACGAACACCGGGGAGCTGTTTTTT. Amino acids: CASSETSGTNTGELFF. The V gene is TRBV5-6, the J gene TRBJ2-2, with TRBD2 matching over 10 bases. V shed 4 bases and J 0 bases; nucleotides not matched to a gene: 3. The CDR3 is 16 amino acids. Germline CDR1 and CDR2: SGHDT and YYEEEE.

The chain carries TRBV5-1 and TRBJ2-5; no clear D gene. The germline CDR1 and CDR2 sequences are SGHRS and YFSETQ. Trimming took off 5 bases at V and 4 bases at J, with 6 bases between the two ends. CDR3 length equals 11 residues. The CDR3 region is CASRNGETQYF. The CDR3 DNA reads as TGCGCCAGCAGGAATGGAGAGACCCAGTACTTC.

This clone was found once. The chain is built from TRBV7-3 and TRBJ2-1; no firm D call. V lost 2 bases to trimming and J lost 3 bases, with 5 bases between them. CDR1 and CDR2 (germline): SGHTA, FQGTGA. The CDR3 is made up of 13 amino acids. Here the CDR3 DNA reads TGTGCCAGCAGCTTAGCCAGCTACAATGAGCAGTTCTTC. Encoded protein: CASSLASYNEQFF.